This TCR beta chain originates from a study of CD8 T cells in Susac syndrome. The CDR3 is 12 residues long. Looked up from germline, CDR1 is MNHEY and CDR2 is SVGAGI. V lost 7 bases and J 9 bases, leaving 10 bases between the germline ends. RNA, at roughly 0.45 to 1 ug, was reverse transcribed with random hexamers. TCRdb reprocessed the immunoSEQ multiplex PCR reads via MiXCR and lists one record per CDR3 protein. The sample holds 71,000 or so distinct CDR3 sequences, around 96% seen once. The TCR was taken from a human donor with multiple sclerosis. The chain has TRBV6-5 and TRBJ1-6; perhaps TRBD1 as D (5 bases). Sequencing was done on a sample of CD4+ T cells from PBMCs. The CDR3 spells CASMVRGSPLHF. DNA of the CDR3: TGTGCCAGCATGGTGAGGGGTTCACCCCTCCACTTT.